Here is one T cell receptor beta chain with its context. The antigen remains unidentified. In germline, CDR1 is KGHSH, CDR2 LQKENI. The CDR3 is 11 amino acids. Deletions cut 5 bases from V and 4 bases from J, with 5 bases between. The data derive from a study of metastatic and nonmetastatic thyroid tumors. Study information: A comparison of repertoires was made across blood and tumor or nodule tissue from malignant and benign thyroid patients. Findings and limits, study-wide: Reports indicated that malignant thyroid tumors showed significantly higher TCR beta diversity than benign nodules did, in blood and tumor.

No patient received treatment before thyroid surgery. TCRdb reanalyzed the PCR reads with MiXCR. The repertoire holds 35,000 to 45,000 clones, about 29% seen once, with approximately 10% in the top ten. The J gene is TRBJ2-5, the V gene TRBV18, with D uncertain. This sequence originates from a male donor with papillary thyroid cancer or a benign thyroid nodule (not recorded which). Some clones in this sample may be carry-over from other donors' samples. Source material: blood. The CDR3 DNA sequence: TGTGCCAGCTCAACTTTAGAGACCCAGTACTTC. It yields the protein CASSTLETQYF.